The clone carrying this T cell receptor beta chain was counted only a few times. Trimming cost V 5 bases and J 6 bases; bases outside gene matches: 12. The germline CDR1 and CDR2 sequences are LNHDA and SQIVND (reference sequence). The CDR3 extends over 16 amino acids. The record originates from a study of blood T cell repertoires in COVID-19. Study-level information: COVID-19 samples, acute and convalescent, were from the United States, Italy and Spain. Sources were T cells, B-cell-depleted T cells, or PBMCs; the material itself was cDNA or gDNA.

In the original workflow: Estimates of nucleated cell counts were drawn from the amplification of reference gene primers. Using immunoSEQ multiplex PCR, the repertoire was profiled, and TCRdb retains in-frame clones only, with some absent. The DNA was the basis for D and trimming; V, J and clone size are from that table. In the table there are about 240,000 clones, approximately 85% of which are singletons. This chain connects TRBV19 to TRBJ2-1, with 8 bases lining up with TRBD2. The source of this sequence is a man at least 80 years old with acute or convalescent COVID-19. The specimen was peripheral blood. The CDR3 coding sequence is TGTGCCAGTAGTCCACCCTCAGCGGGAGCACCCAATGAGCAGTTCTTC. Its translation: CASSPPSAGAPNEQFF.